This T cell receptor beta chain was profiled in a study of shared clonotypes between healthy human individuals. This CDR3 spans 13 amino acids. Trimming took off 4 bases at V and 5 bases at J, with 12 bases between the two ends. Germline CDR1 and CDR2: SGHRS and YFSETQ. The repertoire was sequenced with immunoSEQ multiplex PCR; TCRdb's copy has only in-frame clones and lacks some. The table shows over a million clones, with roughly 95% occurring only once. Whole-study results and caveats: Non-shared clonotypes showed lower generation probabilities than clonotypes common to all four donors.

On this clone itself: Its specificity is not known. At the DNA level, this CDR3 is encoded by other sequences in the same sample as well.

The chain links TRBV5-1 to TRBJ1-1; D is possibly TRBD1 (6 bases). The sequenced sample was naive CD4+ T cells sorted from blood. Subset in this sample: CD45RA+ positively selected. This sequence was found in a man aged 25-45 years in good health. CDR3 in amino acids: CASSLAGDTEAFF. CDR3 in DNA: TGCGCCAGCAGCCTGGCAGGGGATACTGAAGCTTTCTTT.